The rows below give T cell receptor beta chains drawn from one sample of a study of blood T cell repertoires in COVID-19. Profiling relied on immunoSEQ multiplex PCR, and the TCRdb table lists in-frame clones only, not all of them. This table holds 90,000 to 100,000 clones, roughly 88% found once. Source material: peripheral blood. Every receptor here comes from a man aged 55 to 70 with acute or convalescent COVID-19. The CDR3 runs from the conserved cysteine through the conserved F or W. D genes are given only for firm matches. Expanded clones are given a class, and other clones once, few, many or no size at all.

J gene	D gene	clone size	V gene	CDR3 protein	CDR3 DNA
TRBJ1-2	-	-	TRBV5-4	CASSIQNNYGYTF	TGTGCCAGCAGCATCCAGAATAACTATGGCTACACCTTC
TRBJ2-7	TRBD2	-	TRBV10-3	CATRGTSGGWQYF	TGTGCCACCCGTGGGACTAGCGGGGGATGGCAGTACTTC
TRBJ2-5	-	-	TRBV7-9	CASSLGSLQGETQYF	TGTGCCAGCAGCTTAGGGAGCCTACAGGGTGAGACCCAGTACTTC
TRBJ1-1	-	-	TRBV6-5	CASRLGHGYTEAFF	TGTGCCAGCAGACTCGGACACGGGTATACTGAAGCTTTCTTT
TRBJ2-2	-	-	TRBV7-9	CASSSAVGGNTGELFF	TGTGCCAGCAGCTCCGCGGTGGGGGGGAACACCGGGGAGCTGTTTTTT
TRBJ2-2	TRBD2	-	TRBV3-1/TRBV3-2	CASSSRTSGGFTGELFF	TGTGCCAGCAGCTCCCGGACTAGCGGGGGGTTTACCGGGGAGCTGTTTTTT
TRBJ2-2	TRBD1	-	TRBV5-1	CASSLRTGHTGELFF	TGCGCCAGCAGCTTACGGACAGGTCACACCGGGGAGCTGTTTTTT
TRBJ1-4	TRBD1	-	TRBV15	CATRQDRGPRVNEKLFF	TGTGCCACCAGACAAGACAGGGGGCCGAGAGTTAATGAAAAACTGTTTTTT
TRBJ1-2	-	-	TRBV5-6	CASSAPGLGTYGYTF	TGTGCCAGCAGCGCACCGGGACTCGGCACCTATGGCTACACCTTC
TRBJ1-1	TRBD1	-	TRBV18	CASSRTGGWGTEAFF	TGTGCCAGCTCACGAACAGGGGGCTGGGGGACTGAAGCTTTCTTT
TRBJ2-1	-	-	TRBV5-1	CASSLFQVNYNEQFF	TGCGCCAGCAGCTTGTTTCAGGTTAACTACAATGAGCAGTTCTTC
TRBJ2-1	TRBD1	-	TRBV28	CASSPGTGRGSAEQFF	TGTGCCAGCAGTCCGGGGACAGGGAGAGGATCGGCTGAGCAGTTCTTC
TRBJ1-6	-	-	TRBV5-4	CASSSTGGMGSPLHF	TGTGCCAGCAGCTCGACCGGGGGGATGGGTTCACCCCTCCACTTT
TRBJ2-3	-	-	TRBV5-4	CASSLLTDTQYF	TGTGCCAGCAGCTTGCTCACAGATACGCAGTATTTT
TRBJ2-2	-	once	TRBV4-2	CASSQGAVRDTGELFF	TGTGCCAGCAGCCAAGGGGCCGTGAGGGACACCGGGGAGCTGTTTTTT
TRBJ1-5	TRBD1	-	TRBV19	CASRIQGVRNQPQHF	TGTGCCTCACGGATCCAGGGGGTCCGGAATCAGCCCCAGCATTTT
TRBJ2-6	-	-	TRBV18	CASSPASGANVLTF	TGTGCCAGCTCACCGGCCTCTGGGGCCAACGTCCTGACTTTC
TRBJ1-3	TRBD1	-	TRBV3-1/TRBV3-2	CASSQLGTGLKGNTIYF	TGTGCCAGCAGCCAACTTGGGACAGGGCTGAAGGGAAACACCATATATTTT
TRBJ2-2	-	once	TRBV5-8	CASSSGQNTGELFF	TGTGCCAGCAGCTCAGGACAGAACACCGGGGAGCTGTTTTTT
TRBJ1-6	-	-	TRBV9	CASSEQVYSPLHF	TGTGCCAGCAGCGAACAGGTTTATTCACCCCTCCACTTT
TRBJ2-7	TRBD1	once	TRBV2	CASSLTTGIGVEQYF	TGTGCCAGCAGTTTGACGACAGGGATCGGTGTCGAGCAGTACTTC
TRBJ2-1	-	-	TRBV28	CASSPGGALYNEQFF	TGTGCCAGCAGCCCCGGCGGGGCCCTCTACAATGAGCAGTTCTTC
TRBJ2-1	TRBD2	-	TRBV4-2	CASSQRGAGGRYNEQFF	TGTGCCAGCAGCCAACGCGGAGCGGGGGGGCGATACAATGAGCAGTTCTTC
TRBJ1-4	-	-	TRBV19	CASSRGQRSYEKLFF	TGTGCCAGTAGTAGAGGACAAAGGAGTTATGAAAAACTGTTTTTT
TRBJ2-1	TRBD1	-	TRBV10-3	CAISESGTGLHEQFF	TGTGCCATCAGTGAGTCTGGGACAGGGCTACATGAGCAGTTCTTC
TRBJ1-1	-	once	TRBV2	CASGEPGGSVSFF	TGTGCCAGCGGAGAGCCGGGGGGCTCGGTGTCTTTCTTT
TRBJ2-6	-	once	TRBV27	CASSTRNSPIYSGANVLTF	TGTGCCAGCAGTACTCGTAATAGCCCCATTTACTCTGGGGCCAACGTCCTGACTTTC
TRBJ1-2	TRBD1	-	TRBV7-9	CASSPRTGALGGYTF	TGTGCCAGCAGCCCCCGGACAGGGGCGCTGGGGGGCTACACCTTC
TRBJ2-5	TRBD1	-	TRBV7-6	CASSLARGTGKETQYF	TGTGCCAGCAGCTTAGCAAGAGGGACAGGGAAAGAGACCCAGTACTTC
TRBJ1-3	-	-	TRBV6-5	CASTGITGNTIYF	TGTGCCAGCACGGGGATAACTGGAAACACCATATATTTT
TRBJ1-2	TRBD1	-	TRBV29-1	CSVLDRGSYGYTF	TGCAGCGTACTGGACAGGGGGAGTTATGGCTACACCTTC
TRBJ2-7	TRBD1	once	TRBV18	CASSPQDRGSYEQYF	TGTGCCAGCTCACCACAGGACAGGGGTTCCTACGAGCAGTACTTC
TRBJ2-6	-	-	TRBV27	CASAGVPSGANVLTF	TGTGCCAGCGCCGGTGTACCATCTGGGGCCAACGTCCTGACTTTC
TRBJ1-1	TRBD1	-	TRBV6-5	CASSKRRGNAEAFF	TGTGCCAGCAGTAAGCGCAGGGGGAACGCTGAAGCTTTCTTT
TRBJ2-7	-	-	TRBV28	CASKGLISEQYF	TGTGCCAGCAAGGGACTTATAAGCGAGCAGTACTTC
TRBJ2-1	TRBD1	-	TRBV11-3	CASSFRVLGGTGTDEQFF	TGTGCCAGCAGCTTTAGGGTCTTAGGGGGGACAGGGACCGATGAGCAGTTCTTC
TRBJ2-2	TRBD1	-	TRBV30	CAWSGDRNTGELFF	TGTGCCTGGAGTGGGGACAGGAACACCGGGGAGCTGTTTTTT
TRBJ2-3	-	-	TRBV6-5	CASSYQRSTDTQYF	TGTGCCAGCAGTTACCAGCGGAGCACAGATACGCAGTATTTT
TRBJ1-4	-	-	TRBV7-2	CASSLGQGNLEKLFF	TGTGCCAGCAGCTTAGGTCAGGGGAACTTAGAAAAACTGTTTTTT
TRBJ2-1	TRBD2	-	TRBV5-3	CARSLLAGENNEQFF	TGTGCCAGAAGCTTGTTAGCGGGGGAGAACAATGAGCAGTTCTTC
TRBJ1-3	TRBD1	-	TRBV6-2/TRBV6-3	CASSYRDSPPGNTIYF	TGTGCCAGCAGTTATCGGGACAGTCCCCCTGGAAACACCATATATTTT
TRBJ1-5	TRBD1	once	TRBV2	CASSERQGDGQPQHF	TGTGCCAGCAGTGAAAGACAGGGAGATGGCCAGCCCCAGCATTTT
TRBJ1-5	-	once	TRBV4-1	CASSRGYSNQPQHF	TGCGCCAGCAGTAGAGGTTATAGCAATCAGCCCCAGCATTTT